Listed below are T cell receptor beta chains from one sample, sequenced in a study of T cells in Graves' hyperthyroidism and ophthalmopathy. TCRdb re-called the multiplex PCR reads through MiXCR, storing one row per CDR3 protein. The repertoire holds 460,000 or so distinct CDR3 sequences, with approximately 15% as singletons. Input material: blood. These receptors were obtained from a woman between 18 and 29 years old with Graves' hyperthyroidism. CDR3s include the opening cysteine and the closing phenylalanine or tryptophan. D genes are given only for firm matches. Clone sizes are given selectively: once, few, many, or a class where the clone is expanded.

TRBV6-1,NA,TRBJ2-4,NA,TGTGCCAGCAGCCCTAGGTTAGCCAAAAACATTCAGTACTTC,CASSPRLAKNIQYF
TRBV13,few,TRBJ2-1,TRBD2,TGTGCCAGCAGCTTGGGATCGGGAGGGCCCATGAATGAGCAGTTCTTC,CASSLGSGGPMNEQFF
TRBV20-1,many,TRBJ2-1,TRBD2,TGCAGTGCTATCGCGGGGAGGGTTTATAATGAGCAGTTCTTC,CSAIAGRVYNEQFF
TRBV19,many,TRBJ2-1,TRBD2,TGTGCCAGTAGTGAGACTAGCGGAGCTCAGGAGTTCTTC,CASSETSGAQEFF
TRBV4-1,NA,TRBJ2-4,NA,TGCGCCAGCAGCCAGTCAGGGGTAGCCAAAAACATTCAGTACTTC,CASSQSGVAKNIQYF
TRBV20-1,NA,TRBJ2-5,NA,TGCAGTGCTAGAGATTTTTGGTACCAAGAGACCCAGTACTTC,CSARDFWYQETQYF
TRBV18,many,TRBJ2-5,TRBD1,TGTGCCAGCTCGCGGACAGGGCAAACAGAGACCCAGTACTTC,CASSRTGQTETQYF
TRBV24-1,NA,TRBJ2-3,TRBD2,TGTGCCACCAGTGATTTGCGGCGGGAGTCGGGCACAGATACGCAGTATTTT,CATSDLRRESGTDTQYF
TRBV5-4,many,TRBJ2-1,NA,TGTGCCAGCAGCTTGACCGTCGGGGGAACATTAAACAATGAGCAGTTCTTC,CASSLTVGGTLNNEQFF
TRBV11-2,NA,TRBJ2-2,TRBD2,TGTGCCAGCAGCACTAGCGGGAGGATCGGGGAGCTGTTTTTT,CASSTSGRIGELFF
TRBV27,few,TRBJ1-5,TRBD1,TGTGCCAGCAGGACAGGGGGCGTTGGGAATCAGCCCCAGCATTTT,CASRTGGVGNQPQHF
TRBV20-1,many,TRBJ2-1,NA,TGCAGTGCTAGGACGCCTTATGGGGGCACGCAGTTCTTC,CSARTPYGGTQFF
TRBV24-1,NA,TRBJ1-1,NA,TGTGCCAGCAGCCAAATAGAGAACACTGAAGCTTTCTTT,CASSQIENTEAFF
TRBV3-1,many,TRBJ2-7,NA,TGTGCCAGCAGCCAAGTGGGACGCAAGAGCTCCTACGAGCAGTACTTC,CASSQVGRKSSYEQYF
TRBV18,NA,TRBJ2-6,TRBD2,TGTGCCAGCTCACCCAGGGAGGGAACTGGGGCTAACGTCCTGACTTTC,CASSPREGTGANVLTF
TRBV7-3,many,TRBJ2-1,TRBD2,TGTGCCAGCAGCCGACTAGCGGGAGGTTTCCACAATGAGCAGTTCTTC,CASSRLAGGFHNEQFF
TRBV27,many,TRBJ2-3,NA,TGTGCCAGCAGTCCTAGGCGGCTGGGGGGCACAGATACGCAGTATTTT,CASSPRRLGGTDTQYF
TRBV20-1,NA,TRBJ2-2,NA,TGCAGTGCTAGAGATAAAGGGAGATCGAACACCGGGGAGCTGTTTTTT,CSARDKGRSNTGELFF
TRBV6-2/TRBV6-3,few,TRBJ2-3,TRBD1,TGTGCCAGCAGTGACCCCAGACAGGGTCTAGATACGCAGTATTTT,CASSDPRQGLDTQYF
TRBV4-1,few,TRBJ1-2,NA,TGCGCCAGCAGCCAAGCCCGGGCGGGGGGCTACACCTTC,CASSQARAGGYTF
TRBV28,few,TRBJ1-1,NA,TGTGCCAGCAGTTTGACAGATGAAGCTTTCTTT,CASSLTDEAFF
TRBV5-1,many,TRBJ2-5,NA,TGCGCCAGCAGCTTAATGGGACCCCAAGAGACCCAGTACTTC,CASSLMGPQETQYF
TRBV12-3/TRBV12-4,many,TRBJ2-2,NA,TGTGCCAGCAGTTTAGCGGCGATAGACCCGACGGAGCTGTTTTTT,CASSLAAIDPTELFF
TRBV3-1,NA,TRBJ2-7,NA,TGTGCCAGCAGCCAAGCCAGCGGAGACTACGAGCAGTACTTC,CASSQASGDYEQYF
TRBV4-1,few,TRBJ1-2,TRBD1,TGCGCCAGCAGCCAAGTCTACCACAGGGGGATGGACTATGGCTACACCTTC,CASSQVYHRGMDYGYTF
TRBV20-1,few,TRBJ1-1,TRBD1,TGCAGTGCTAGATACTCCGGGACAGCGAACACTGAAGCTTTCTTT,CSARYSGTANTEAFF
TRBV6-6,NA,TRBJ2-7,NA,TGTGCCACCAGTTACTACGAGCAGTACTTC,CATSYYEQYF
TRBV11-2,many,TRBJ2-1,NA,TGTGCCAGCAGCTCGCCGACTCAGAGACCCTACAATGAGCAGTTCTTC,CASSSPTQRPYNEQFF
TRBV30,many,TRBJ2-3,TRBD1,TGTGCCTGGAGGTGGACAGGGGGCACAGATACGCAGTATTTT,CAWRWTGGTDTQYF
TRBV6-1,NA,TRBJ1-5,NA,TGTGCCAGCAGTGGGTTTTGGCTTAATCAGCCCCAGCATTTT,CASSGFWLNQPQHF
TRBV5-1,many,TRBJ2-6,NA,TGCGCCAGCAGCCTAAAAGCAGACTCTGGGGCCAACGTCCTGACTTTC,CASSLKADSGANVLTF
TRBV10-3,NA,TRBJ2-7,TRBD2,TGTGCCGTCAGGGTAGCGGGAGGCTCCTACGAGCAGTACTTC,CAVRVAGGSYEQYF
TRBV9,NA,TRBJ2-3,TRBD2,TGTGCCAGCAGCCCCAGGGGACTAGCGGGAGGTAAAGATACGCAGTATTTT,CASSPRGLAGGKDTQYF
TRBV12-3/TRBV12-4,NA,TRBJ2-4,NA,TGTGCCAGCAGTCCGCGGGACAGTGAGAGGGACATTCAGTACTTC,CASSPRDSERDIQYF
TRBV27,many,TRBJ1-1,NA,TGTGCCAGCAGTGGGCAGGGTTCGGGCACTGAAGCTTTCTTT,CASSGQGSGTEAFF
TRBV7-9,few,TRBJ2-4,NA,TGTGCCAGCAGCTTTGGGCGTGGAAACATTCAGTACTTC,CASSFGRGNIQYF
TRBV6-5,many,TRBJ1-6,NA,TGTGCCAGCAGTTACTCATTCCTCGGGAGTAATTCACCCCTCCACTTT,CASSYSFLGSNSPLHF
TRBV6-1,NA,TRBJ2-3,NA,TGTGCCAGCAGTGGACGAGCTAGCGCACGCACAGATACGCAGTATTTT,CASSGRASARTDTQYF
TRBV10-3,many,TRBJ1-1,NA,TGTGCCATCAGTGACACCAGGGTACGAACTGAAGCTTTCTTT,CAISDTRVRTEAFF
TRBV20-1,few,TRBJ2-7,TRBD2,TGCAGTGCAGTAGCGGGAGGGCCGAGGTGGTACGAGCAGTACTTC,CSAVAGGPRWYEQYF
TRBV7-9,many,TRBJ2-7,NA,TGTGCCAGCAGCCCCCGGGGCGACGGACGGGTCGAGCAGTACTTC,CASSPRGDGRVEQYF
TRBV24-1,few,TRBJ2-1,NA,TGTGCCACCAGCTTCGCCGAGGGATTTGAGCAGTTCTTC,CATSFAEGFEQFF
TRBV29-1,few,TRBJ1-1,NA,TGCAGCGTTGAAGGGACAGACACTGAAGCTTTCTTT,CSVEGTDTEAFF
TRBV19,many,TRBJ2-1,NA,TGTGCCAGTAGGTTCCCGGGGACGAGAGCCTACAATGAGCAGTTCTTC,CASRFPGTRAYNEQFF
TRBV5-1,few,TRBJ1-4,NA,TGCGCCAGCAGCTTGGACATTAATGAAAAACTGTTTTTT,CASSLDINEKLFF
TRBV20-1,few,TRBJ1-2,TRBD1,TGCAGTGCTAGAGATTTTGAGGGGGCTGGTGGCTACACCTTC,CSARDFEGAGGYTF
TRBV11-3,many,TRBJ1-1,NA,TGTGCCAGCAGCTTAGCCGTGAACGCTGAAGCTTTCTTT,CASSLAVNAEAFF
TRBV12-3/TRBV12-4,many,TRBJ1-6,NA,TGTGCCAGCAGGCGCCAAGCCGAATTTAATTCACCCCTCCACTTT,CASRRQAEFNSPLHF
TRBV12-3/TRBV12-4,many,TRBJ2-5,TRBD1,TGTGCCAGCAGTTTTAGGAGTAGGCAGGGGGTCCAAGAGACCCAGTACTTC,CASSFRSRQGVQETQYF
TRBV5-1,NA,TRBJ2-7,NA,TGCGCCAGCAGCCCAGAAATCGGGACTTTCCACGAGCAGTACTTC,CASSPEIGTFHEQYF
TRBV6-2/TRBV6-3,many,TRBJ2-7,NA,TGTGCCAGCAGTTACTCCCCACTAGCTGCGATCTCCTACGAGCAGTACTTC,CASSYSPLAAISYEQYF
TRBV12-3/TRBV12-4,many,TRBJ2-1,NA,TGTGCCAGCAGTTTCTCCCGCAGGGGACCAAACAATGAGCAGTTCTTC,CASSFSRRGPNNEQFF
TRBV30,many,TRBJ2-3,NA,TGTGCCTGGAGTGTAGGAGGCCTTGGGACAGATACGCAGTATTTT,CAWSVGGLGTDTQYF
TRBV25-1,few,TRBJ1-5,NA,TGTGCCAGCAGTGGGACAGAAAATAGCAATCAGCCCCAGCATTTT,CASSGTENSNQPQHF
TRBV4-2,many,TRBJ2-5,TRBD1,TGTGCCAGCAGCCCACCAGACCGACAGGGCCAGTACTTC,CASSPPDRQGQYF
TRBV12-3/TRBV12-4,many,TRBJ2-5,NA,TGTGCCAGCACCTCTCCATGGGGGGGGCTCGGCGAGACCCAGTACTTC,CASTSPWGGLGETQYF
TRBV5-1,many,TRBJ2-1,TRBD1,TGCGCCAGCCGACAGGGGACCTACAATGAGCAGTTCTTC,CASRQGTYNEQFF
TRBV5-1,NA,TRBJ2-1,TRBD2,TGCGCCAGCAGCTTTTTAGGTTACAGGCTAGCGGGAGGGTACAATGAGCAGTTCTTC,CASSFLGYRLAGGYNEQFF
TRBV12-3/TRBV12-4,few,TRBJ2-1,TRBD2,TGTGCCAGCAGACCCTCTAGCGGGAGTGGCGATGAGCAGTTCTTC,CASRPSSGSGDEQFF